The clone carrying this T cell receptor beta chain has a handful of counts. This sample was included in a study of T cell repertoires in cytomegalovirus infection. With 6 bases removed from V and 0 bases from J, the gap between germline ends came to 12 bases. The CDR3 has 14 residues. Germline CDR1 MDHEN, CDR2 SYDVKM. One entry per CDR3 protein results from TCRdb running MiXCR on the reads. The table shows about 230,000 distinct CDR3 sequences, with roughly 23% occurring only once. This sequence joins TRBV28 and TRBJ2-7; tentatively, D is TRBD1 or TRBD2 (5 bases each). The receptor comes from a human donor in good health (CMV status not recorded). Some clones in this sample may be carry-over from other donors' samples. The material sequenced was CD8+ T cells from PBMCs. CDR3 sequence reads: CASRTRGSSYEQYF. The DNA for the CDR3 is TGTGCCAGCAGAACACGGGGCAGCTCCTACGAGCAGTACTTC.